The 31 T cell receptor beta chains below come from one sample, sequenced in a study of identical twins. TCRdb re-called the 5' RACE reads with MiXCR, one entry per CDR3 protein. The sample comprises about 790,000 distinct CDR3 sequences, 15% to 20% of which are singletons, and 13% rests with the top ten. Separately, the same data were catalogued under a study of T cells expressing NK-cell markers.

The specimen sequenced was PBMCs. Source of these receptors: a young woman in good health.

This clonotype occurred once. The chain joins TRBV5-1 to TRBJ2-5; TRBD2 is a possible D gene (6 bases). The CDR3 has 15 residues. Trimming removed 4 bases at V and 6 bases at J, with 19 bases between. Germline V gene lookup returns CDR1 SGHRS and CDR2 YFSETQ. CDR3 region: CASSHPSAMGQTQYF. CDR3 nucleotides: TGCGCCAGCAGCCACCCTAGCGCGATGGGGCAGACCCAGTACTTC.

The chain recombines TRBV6-2 or TRBV6-3 with TRBJ1-5; no clear D gene. The ends were cut back, 5 bases at V and 1 base at J, with 9 bases in the middle. The CDR3 has 14 amino acids. In germline, CDR1 is MNHEY, CDR2 SVGEGT. The CDR3 loop reads CASSQRLSNQPQHF. The CDR3 DNA is TGTGCCAGCAGTCAGCGATTGAGCAATCAGCCCCAGCATTTT.

This chain links TRBV7-6 with TRBJ2-3, with D hard to call. The germline V gene has CDR1 SGHVS and CDR2 FNYEAQ. This CDR3 is built from 12 residues. Trimming cost V 5 bases and J 8 bases, with 11 bases left between them. The DNA for the CDR3 is TGTGCCAGCAGCCCTGGCCGGAGTACGCAGTATTTT. Encoded protein: CASSPGRSTQYF.

This sequence joins TRBV7-3 and TRBJ2-3; 10 bases match TRBD1. Germline V CDR1 and CDR2: SGHTA, FQGTGA. After removal of 4 bases from V and 3 bases from J, the junction contained 10 bases not matched to a gene. The CDR3 consists of 17 residues. Here the CDR3 reads CASSSRPDRGQTDTQYF. The DNA for the CDR3 is TGTGCCAGCAGCTCTAGACCCGACAGGGGGCAGACAGATACGCAGTATTTT.

The chain couples TRBV5-6 to TRBJ2-2, with no clear D. The ends were cut back, 0 bases at V and 3 bases at J, with 6 bases in the middle. This CDR3 is 14 amino acids long. Germline CDR1 SGHDT, CDR2 YYEEEE. CDR3 in amino acids: CASSLGPHTGELFF. The CDR3 DNA reads as TGTGCCAGCAGCTTGGGACCCCACACCGGGGAGCTGTTTTTT.

The rearrangement uses TRBV7-2 and TRBJ2-1; 8 positions match TRBD2. The CDR3 is made up of 16 amino acids. Trimming at V came to 5 bases and at J to 4 bases, leaving 10 bases not matched to a gene. Germline CDR1 reads SGHTA; CDR2 reads FQGNSA. The CDR3 sequence: CASSNGASGLYNEQFF. Here the CDR3 DNA reads TGTGCCAGCAGCAATGGGGCTAGCGGGCTATACAATGAGCAGTTCTTC.

In this sample, this clonotype turned up a few times. The chain is built from TRBV4-3 and TRBJ2-3, with 8 bases aligning to TRBD2. V lost 3 bases, J lost 1 base, and 6 bases stayed unmatched. Germline V gives CDR1 LGHNA, CDR2 YSLEER. The CDR3 has 16 residues. The CDR3 sequence is CASSQAPTSGTDTQYF. Written as DNA, the CDR3 is TGCGCCAGCAGCCAGGCCCCGACTAGCGGCACAGATACGCAGTATTTT.

The CDR3 region has the DNA TGTGCCAGCTCTCCGGTTGGGATTGAGCAGTTCTTC. Encoded protein: CASSPVGIEQFF. V gene TRBV18 combines with J gene TRBJ2-1; the D is unclear. The V gene's germline CDR1 is KGHSH and CDR2 LQKENI. Trimming pared 6 bases from V and 9 bases from J, leaving 12 bases between. The CDR3 consists of 12 residues.

V is TRBV6-5 and J is TRBJ1-1; weak D call: TRBD1 (6 bases). Between the trimmed V and J ends, which lost 0 bases and 6 bases, there was a span of 20 bases. The CDR3 length is 17 residues. Germline V CDR1 and CDR2: MNHEY, SVGAGI. Here the CDR3 reads CASSYSLSRGARAEAFF. CDR3 nucleotide sequence: TGTGCCAGCAGTTACTCGCTATCTCGGGGGGCGAGGGCTGAAGCTTTCTTT.

The chain uses TRBV5-1 and TRBJ2-7; 7 nucleotides agree with TRBD1. CDR1 and CDR2 (germline): SGHRS, YFSETQ. CDR3 length: 14 amino acids. J gave up 4 bases and V 3 bases, and 7 bases lay outside the gene matches. The CDR3 sequence is CASSSTGPEYEQYF. CDR3 nucleotides: TGCGCCAGCAGCTCGACAGGGCCGGAATACGAGCAGTACTTC. Complete variable domain (other parts from reference TRBV5-1 and TRBJ2-7): KAGVTQTPRYLIKTRGQQVTLSCSPISGHRSVSWYQQTPGQGLQFLFEYFSETQRNKGNFPGRFSGRQFSNSRSEMNVSTLELGDSALYLCASSSTGPEYEQYFGPGTRLTVT.

This clonotype was seen a handful of times. The CDR3 DNA is TGCGCCAGCAGCCTACGAATAGGAGGAGAGACCCAGTACTTC. It translates to CASSLRIGGETQYF. The rearrangement uses TRBV5-1 and TRBJ2-5, with D perhaps matching TRBD2 (5 bases). Germline V gene sequence: CDR1 SGHRS, CDR2 YFSETQ. There are 14 residues in the CDR3. Trimming took 4 bases from V and 4 from J, leaving 14 bases between them.

The chain carries TRBV29-1 and TRBJ2-4; the D gene is possibly TRBD1 (5 bases). This CDR3 spans 14 amino acids. Trimming pared 7 bases from V and 0 bases from J, leaving 13 bases between. Germline CDR1 SQVTM, CDR2 ANQGSEA. CDR3 residues: CSAVAGLAKNIQYF. CDR3 DNA sequence: TGCAGCGCCGTGGCAGGGCTAGCCAAAAACATTCAGTACTTC.

In its sample, this clonotype was seen once. The final CDR3 position lacks the conserved phenylalanine or tryptophan, pointing to a likely read error. The rearrangement joins TRBV7-2 to TRBJ2-5; no reliable D call. V shed 4 bases and J shed 7 bases, with 16 bases lying between them. The CDR3 has 14 residues. Germline CDR1 SGHTA, CDR2 FQGNSA. The CDR3 spells CASSYIVAEGTQYV. CDR3 coding DNA: TGTGCCAGCAGCTATATAGTGGCTGAAGGGACCCAGTACGTC.

This clonotype appeared a few times. The chain recombines TRBV27 with TRBJ2-7, with unresolved D. Trimming removed 2 bases at V and 5 bases at J, with 19 bases between. Germline CDR1 MNHEY, CDR2 SMNVEV (reference sequence). The CDR3 covers 16 residues. The DNA for the CDR3 is TGTGCCAGCAGTTTAATGGGCAGGTCGCGTCGGAACGAGCAGTACTTC. Protein product: CASSLMGRSRRNEQYF.

V is TRBV5-1 and J is TRBJ1-2; 7 bases align to TRBD1. The CDR3 length is 13 residues. Germline V CDR1 and CDR2: SGHRS, YFSETQ. The V gene end was trimmed by 4 bases and the J gene end by 14 bases; junction bases not matched to a gene: 14. The CDR3 nucleotides are TGCGCCAGCAGCCCCTCCGGGACAGAACACTGGACCTTC. Protein sequence: CASSPSGTEHWTF.

This clonotype was picked up a small number of times. The rearrangement joins TRBV20-1 to TRBJ1-2; D not resolved. Trimming took 0 bases from V and 6 from J, leaving 8 bases between them. The CDR3 spans 12 residues. Germline V gene data show CDR1 as DFQATT and CDR2 as SNEGSKA (reference sequence). CDR3 amino acids: CSARDPRDGYTF. The CDR3 DNA sequence: TGCAGTGCTAGAGATCCAAGAGATGGCTACACCTTC.

This clonotype was observed a few times. CDR3 residues: CASRLTGGPYNEQFF. The CDR3 DNA sequence: TGCGCCAGCAGACTTACGGGGGGGCCCTACAATGAGCAGTTCTTC. The V call is TRBV5-1, the J call TRBJ2-1, with 8 bases identical to TRBD2. This CDR3 has 15 amino acids. V shed 5 bases and J 2 bases; nucleotides not matched to a gene: 6. Germline V lookup: CDR1 SGHRS, CDR2 YFSETQ.

This clonotype has a handful of counts. This rearrangement joins TRBV7-7 to TRBJ2-1; tentative D call: TRBD1 (6 bases). Per the germline V gene, CDR1 is SSHAT and CDR2 is FNYEAQ (reference sequence). CDR3 length: 15 residues. Deletions cut 2 bases from V and 4 bases from J, with 12 bases between. CDR3 sequence: CASSLLVGQYNEQFF. The CDR3 nucleotides are TGTGCCAGCAGCTTACTCGTTGGACAGTACAATGAGCAGTTCTTC.

CDR3 in amino acids: CASSLARGGYEQYF. The CDR3 DNA follows: TGTGCCAGCAGCTTGGCCAGGGGGGGCTACGAGCAGTACTTC. The gene calls are TRBV5-5 and TRBJ2-7, with D perhaps matching TRBD1 or TRBD2 (7 bases each). V gave up 0 bases and J gave up 3 bases, with 10 bases separating them. The CDR3 is 14 amino acids. Germline V gene lookup returns CDR1 SGHKS and CDR2 YYEKEE (reference sequence).

This clonotype has just a few counts. The chain combines TRBV6-5 with TRBJ2-7; 14 positions match TRBD2. This CDR3 contains 16 residues. V lost 0 bases, J lost 3 bases, and 1 base stayed unmatched. Germline loops: CDR1 MNHEY, CDR2 SVGAGI. The CDR3 DNA is TGTGCCAGCAGTTACTCGGGACTAGCGGGAGACTACGAGCAGTACTTC. This codes for CASSYSGLAGDYEQYF.

This clonotype was recorded a few times. V usage is TRBV7-2 and J usage is TRBJ2-7; 14 bases are a match to TRBD2. V lost 5 bases and J lost 2; bases outside the gene matches: 8. This CDR3 contains 17 residues. Per the germline V gene, CDR1 is SGHTA and CDR2 is FQGNSA. The CDR3 is CASSPGTSGSPAYEQYF. The CDR3 DNA is TGTGCCAGCAGCCCAGGGACTAGCGGGAGCCCGGCCTACGAGCAGTACTTC.

This clonotype was observed a few times. The CDR3 protein is CASSPRGQAYEQYF. In DNA form, the CDR3 reads TGCGCCAGCAGCCCACGGGGACAGGCCTACGAGCAGTACTTC. This chain joins TRBV5-1 and TRBJ2-7, with TRBD1 matching over 8 bases. CDR1 and CDR2 (germline): SGHRS, YFSETQ. After removal of 4 bases from V and 2 bases from J, the junction contained 5 bases not matched to a gene. This CDR3 has 14 residues.

This clonotype was detected a few times. The rearrangement links TRBV20-1 to TRBJ2-3; the match to TRBD2 covers 7 bases. V was clipped by 4 bases and J by 1 base; unmatched bases: 5. This CDR3 region has 14 residues. The germline CDR1 and CDR2 sequences are DFQATT and SNEGSKA (reference sequence). The CDR3 bases are TGCAGTGCTATTGGACTAGTTGGCACAGATACGCAGTATTTT. Encoded protein: CSAIGLVGTDTQYF.

This clonotype turned up a few times. The chain employs TRBV5-6 and TRBJ2-3; D is undetermined. Germline loops: CDR1 SGHDT, CDR2 YYEEEE. CDR3 size: 17 residues. Trimming left V 2 bases short and J 1 base short, with 17 bases between. The CDR3 region is CASSFPVAPRRTDTQYF. DNA of the CDR3: TGTGCCAGCAGCTTCCCGGTAGCTCCTCGGCGCACAGATACGCAGTATTTT.

V is TRBV12-3 or TRBV12-4 and J is TRBJ1-2; D is uncertain. V was clipped by 5 bases and J by 2 bases, with 12 bases between them. CDR3 length: 14 amino acids. The CDR3 DNA reads as TGTGCCAGCAGTCCTTCCATAAGGAACTATGGCTACACCTTC. This sequence encodes CASSPSIRNYGYTF.

With respect to this clonotype: This could be a read error, since a much larger clone is one nucleotide away. This chain uses TRBV2 with TRBJ1-1, with D unresolved. Trimming took 6 bases from V and 3 from J, leaving 5 bases between them. CDR3 length: 11 amino acids. The germline V gene has CDR1 SNHLY and CDR2 FYNNEI. Here the CDR3 reads CASRLYTEAFF. The CDR3 coding sequence is TGTGCCAGCAGGTTGTACACTGAAGCTTTCTTT.

V and J are TRBV12-3 or TRBV12-4 and TRBJ2-7; possible D gene TRBD1, 6 bases. This CDR3 has 14 amino acids. The V gene lost 6 bases and the J gene lost 6 bases, with 18 bases spanning the gap. CDR3 coding DNA: TGTGCCAGCAGCCCCGGCCCCGACAGGTCCGAGCAGTACTTC. This translates into CASSPGPDRSEQYF.

In its sample, this clonotype was seen a few times. This chain links TRBV6-2 or TRBV6-3 with TRBJ2-1, with 11 bases fitting TRBD2. V was pared by 2 bases and J by 7 bases, with 10 bases of the junction left unmatched. The CDR3 has 17 residues. Germline CDR1 and CDR2: MNHEY and SVGEGT. As DNA, the CDR3 is TGTGCCAGCAGTTACCCGACTAGCGGGGTGGTGAGGAATGAGCAGTTCTTC. Protein product: CASSYPTSGVVRNEQFF.

At least ten counts were recorded for this clonotype. In DNA, the CDR3 is TGTGCCAGCAGTTCCGGGACAGGGCTATACAATGAGCAGTTCTTC. This gives the protein CASSSGTGLYNEQFF. This chain joins TRBV6-5 and TRBJ2-1; 9 nucleotides match TRBD1. This CDR3 has 15 residues. Per the germline V gene, CDR1 is MNHEY and CDR2 is SVGAGI. V trimming: 4 bases; J trimming: 4 bases; junction bases outside the gene matches: 5.

This clonotype was counted only a few times. V gene TRBV6-1 combines with J gene TRBJ1-1, with a weak D call TRBD1 (6 bases). CDR1 is MNHNS, CDR2 SASEGT, per germline. The CDR3 covers 13 residues. V was pared by 10 bases and J by 5 bases, with 17 bases between. CDR3 residues: CATQGWVGTEAFF. In DNA, the CDR3 is TGTGCCACCCAGGGGTGGGTTGGGACTGAAGCTTTCTTT.

Here the CDR3 DNA reads TGTGCCAGCAGCTGGACCCTGGGGGGGGAGTCAGATACGCAGTATTTT. This sequence encodes CASSWTLGGESDTQYF. V gene TRBV7-9 combines with J gene TRBJ2-3; 7 bases match TRBD2. In germline, CDR1 is SEHNR, CDR2 FQNEAQ (reference sequence). V shed 4 bases, J shed 4 bases, and the junction held 11 bases outside the gene matches. The CDR3 runs to 16 residues.